This T cell receptor beta chain was retrieved from a study of identical twins. TCRdb independently ran MiXCR on the 5' RACE reads; one entry per CDR3 protein. The table shows 400,000 to 550,000 distinct CDR3 sequences, with 13% to 15% occurring only once. In this sample, this clonotype turned up a few times. The CDR3 extends over 17 amino acids. With 0 bases removed from V and 5 bases from J, the gap between germline ends came to 19 bases. Germline lookup yields CDR1 KGHSH and CDR2 LQKENI. These data were likewise used in another study, on yellow fever vaccine responses in identical twins.

The receptor comes from a woman in her late teens or twenties in good health. The sequenced material came from CD4+ T cells sorted from blood. This rearrangement joins TRBV18 to TRBJ1-1, with D unresolved. The CDR3, as DNA: TGTGCCAGCTCACCACCAAAGACGACAAATAGGAAAACTGAAGCTTTCTTT. Encoded protein: CASSPPKTTNRKTEAFF.